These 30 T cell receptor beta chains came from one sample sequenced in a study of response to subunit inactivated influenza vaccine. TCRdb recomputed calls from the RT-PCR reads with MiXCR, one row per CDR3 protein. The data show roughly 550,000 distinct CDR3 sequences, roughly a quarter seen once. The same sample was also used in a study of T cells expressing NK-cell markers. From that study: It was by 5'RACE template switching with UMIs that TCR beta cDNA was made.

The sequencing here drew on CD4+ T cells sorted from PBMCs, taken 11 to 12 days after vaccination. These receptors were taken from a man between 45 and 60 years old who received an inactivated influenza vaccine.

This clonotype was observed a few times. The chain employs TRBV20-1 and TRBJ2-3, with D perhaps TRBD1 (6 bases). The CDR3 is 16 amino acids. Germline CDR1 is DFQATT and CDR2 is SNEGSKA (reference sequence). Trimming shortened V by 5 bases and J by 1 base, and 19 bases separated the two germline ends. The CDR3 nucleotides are TGCAGTGCTGCAAGCCGACAGGACTGGGGCACAGATACGCAGTATTTT. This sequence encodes CSAASRQDWGTDTQYF.

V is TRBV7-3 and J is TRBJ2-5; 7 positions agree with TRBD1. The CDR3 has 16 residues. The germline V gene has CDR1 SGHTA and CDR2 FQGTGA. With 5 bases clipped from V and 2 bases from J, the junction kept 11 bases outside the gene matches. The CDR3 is CASSLWTGVRQETQYF. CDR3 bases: TGTGCCAGCAGCCTATGGACAGGTGTGCGTCAAGAGACCCAGTACTTC.

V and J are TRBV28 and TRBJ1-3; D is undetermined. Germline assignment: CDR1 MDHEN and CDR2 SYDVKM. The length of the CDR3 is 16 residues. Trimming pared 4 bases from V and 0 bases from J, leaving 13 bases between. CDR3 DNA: TGTGCCAGCAGTTCCCCCGGAGCCTACTCTGGAAACACCATATATTTT. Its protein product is CASSSPGAYSGNTIYF.

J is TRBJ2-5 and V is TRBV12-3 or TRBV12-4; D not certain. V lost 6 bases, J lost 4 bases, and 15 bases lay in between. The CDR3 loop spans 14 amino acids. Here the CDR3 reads CASSPSVAGETQYF. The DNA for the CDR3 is TGTGCCAGCAGCCCGAGTGTGGCCGGAGAGACCCAGTACTTC.

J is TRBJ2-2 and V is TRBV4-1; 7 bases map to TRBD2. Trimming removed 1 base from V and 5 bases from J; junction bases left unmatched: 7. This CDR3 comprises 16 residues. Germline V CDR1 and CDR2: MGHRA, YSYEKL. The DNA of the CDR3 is TGCGCCAGCAGCCAAGTCTTGCGTAGCGGGACCGGGGAGCTGTTTTTT. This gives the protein CASSQVLRSGTGELFF.

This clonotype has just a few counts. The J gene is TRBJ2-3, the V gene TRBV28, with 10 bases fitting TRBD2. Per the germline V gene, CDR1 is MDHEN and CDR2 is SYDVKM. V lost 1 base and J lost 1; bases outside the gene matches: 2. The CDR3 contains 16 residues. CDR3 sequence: CASSLSLAGGTDTQYF. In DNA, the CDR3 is TGTGCCAGCAGTTTATCCCTAGCGGGGGGCACAGATACGCAGTATTTT.

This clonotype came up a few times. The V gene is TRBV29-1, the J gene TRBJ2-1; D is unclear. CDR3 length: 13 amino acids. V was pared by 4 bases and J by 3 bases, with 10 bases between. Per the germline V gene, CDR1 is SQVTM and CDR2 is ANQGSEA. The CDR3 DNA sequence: TGCAGCGTTGGGGGTTTGTTCTACAATGAGCAGTTCTTC. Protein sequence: CSVGGLFYNEQFF.

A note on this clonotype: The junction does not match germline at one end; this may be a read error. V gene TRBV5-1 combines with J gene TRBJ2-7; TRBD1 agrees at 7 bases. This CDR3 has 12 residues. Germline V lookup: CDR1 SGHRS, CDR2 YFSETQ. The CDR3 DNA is TGCGCCAGCAGCCCCGGGACAGACGAGCACTACTTC. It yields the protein CASSPGTDEHYF.

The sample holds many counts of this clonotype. CDR3 sequence (DNA): TGCGCCAGCAGCCCAGGGGGGGGGAACTACGAGCAGTACTTC. Protein: CASSPGGGNYEQYF. The chain employs TRBV5-1 and TRBJ2-7; possibly TRBD1 or TRBD2 for D (7 bases each). The CDR3 runs 14 residues. V was pared by 4 bases and J by 3 bases, with 14 bases between. Germline assignment: CDR1 SGHRS and CDR2 YFSETQ.

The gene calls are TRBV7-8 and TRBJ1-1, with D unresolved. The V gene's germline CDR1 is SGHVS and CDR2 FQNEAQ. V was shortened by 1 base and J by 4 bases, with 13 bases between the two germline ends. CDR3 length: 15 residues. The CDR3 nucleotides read TGTGCCAGCAGCTTAGAATATGGTTGGGGCACTGAAGCTTTCTTT. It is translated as CASSLEYGWGTEAFF.

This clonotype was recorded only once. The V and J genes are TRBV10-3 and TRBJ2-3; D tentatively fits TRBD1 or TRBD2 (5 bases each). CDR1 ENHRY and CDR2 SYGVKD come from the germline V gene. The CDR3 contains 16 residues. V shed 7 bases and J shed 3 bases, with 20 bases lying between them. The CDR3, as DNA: TGTGCCATCAATGATGTGGGAAAGGGGAGTACAGATACGCAGTATTTT. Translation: CAINDVGKGSTDTQYF.

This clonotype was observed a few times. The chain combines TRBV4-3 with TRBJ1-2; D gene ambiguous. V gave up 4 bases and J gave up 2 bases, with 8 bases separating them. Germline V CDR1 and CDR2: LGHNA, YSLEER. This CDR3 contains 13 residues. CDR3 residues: CASSPLQNYGYTF. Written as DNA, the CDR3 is TGCGCCAGCAGCCCACTCCAAAACTATGGCTACACCTTC.

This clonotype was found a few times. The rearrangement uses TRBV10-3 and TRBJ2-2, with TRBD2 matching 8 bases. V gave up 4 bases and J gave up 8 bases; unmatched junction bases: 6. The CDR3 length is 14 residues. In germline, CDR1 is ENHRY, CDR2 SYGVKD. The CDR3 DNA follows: TGTGCCATCAGTGTAACTAGCGGCTCGGGGGAGCTGTTTTTT. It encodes CAISVTSGSGELFF.

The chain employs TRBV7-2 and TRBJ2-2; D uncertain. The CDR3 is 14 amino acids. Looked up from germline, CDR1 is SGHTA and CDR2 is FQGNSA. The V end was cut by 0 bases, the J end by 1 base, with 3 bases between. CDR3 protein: CASSLAKNTGELFF. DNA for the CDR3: TGTGCCAGCAGCTTAGCCAAGAACACCGGGGAGCTGTTTTTT. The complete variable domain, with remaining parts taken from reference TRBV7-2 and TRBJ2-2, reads GAGVSQSPSNKVTEKGKDVELRCDPISGHTALYWYRQSLGQGLEFLIYFQGNSAPDKSGLPSDRFSAERTGGSVSTLTIQRTQQEDSAVYLCASSLAKNTGELFFGEGSRLTVL.

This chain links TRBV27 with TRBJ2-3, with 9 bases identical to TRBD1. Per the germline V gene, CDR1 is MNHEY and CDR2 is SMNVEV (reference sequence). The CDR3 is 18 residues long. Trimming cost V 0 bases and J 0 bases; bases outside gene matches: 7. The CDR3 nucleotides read TGTGCCAGCAGTTTATCGAGGACAGGGGTCCCTAGCACAGATACGCAGTATTTT. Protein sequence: CASSLSRTGVPSTDTQYF.

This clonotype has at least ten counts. The CDR3 DNA sequence: TGTGCCAGCAAAGTTGGTAGCGGGGGGAATGAGCAGTTCTTC. Translated: CASKVGSGGNEQFF. The V and J genes are TRBV3-1 and TRBJ2-1; 10 bases are a match to TRBD2. The CDR3 has 14 residues. Germline-derived CDR1 and CDR2 are LGHDT and YNNKEL (reference sequence). V lost 7 bases, J lost 7 bases, and 7 bases stayed unmatched.

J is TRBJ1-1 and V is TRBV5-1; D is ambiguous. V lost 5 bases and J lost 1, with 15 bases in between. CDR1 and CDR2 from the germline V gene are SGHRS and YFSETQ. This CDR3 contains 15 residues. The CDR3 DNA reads TGCGCCAGCAGGGTGGGCGTATCCGGGAACACTGAAGCTTTCTTT. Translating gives CASRVGVSGNTEAFF.

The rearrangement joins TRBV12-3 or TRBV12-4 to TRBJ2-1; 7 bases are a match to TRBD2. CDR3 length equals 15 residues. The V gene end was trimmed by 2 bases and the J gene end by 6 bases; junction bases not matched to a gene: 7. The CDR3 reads CASSLQGRDINEQFF. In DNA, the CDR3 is TGTGCCAGCAGTTTACAAGGGAGGGATATCAATGAGCAGTTCTTC.

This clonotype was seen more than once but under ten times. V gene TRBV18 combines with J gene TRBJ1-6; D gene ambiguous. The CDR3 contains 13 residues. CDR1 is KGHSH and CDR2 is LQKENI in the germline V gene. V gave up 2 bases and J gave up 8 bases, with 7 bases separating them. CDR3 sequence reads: CASSPRQDSPLHF. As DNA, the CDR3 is TGTGCCAGCTCACCAAGACAAGATTCACCCCTCCACTTT.

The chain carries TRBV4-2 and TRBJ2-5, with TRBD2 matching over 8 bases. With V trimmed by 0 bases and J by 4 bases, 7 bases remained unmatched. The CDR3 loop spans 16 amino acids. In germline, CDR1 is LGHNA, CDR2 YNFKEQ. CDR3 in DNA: TGTGCCAGCAGCCAAGATCACGGGAGGGCCGGAGAGACCCAGTACTTC. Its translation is CASSQDHGRAGETQYF.

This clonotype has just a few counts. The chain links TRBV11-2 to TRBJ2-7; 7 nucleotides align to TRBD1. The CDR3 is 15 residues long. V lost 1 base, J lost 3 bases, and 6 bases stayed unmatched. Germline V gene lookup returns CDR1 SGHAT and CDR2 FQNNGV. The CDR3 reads CASSLVYRGGYEQYF. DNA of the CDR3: TGTGCCAGCAGCTTAGTGTACAGGGGCGGCTACGAGCAGTACTTC.

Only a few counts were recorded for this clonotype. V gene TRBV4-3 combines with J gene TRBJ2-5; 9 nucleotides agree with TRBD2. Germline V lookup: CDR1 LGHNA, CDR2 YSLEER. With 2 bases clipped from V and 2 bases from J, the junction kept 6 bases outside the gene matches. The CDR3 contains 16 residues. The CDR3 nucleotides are TGCGCCAGCAGCCAACAGGGACTAGCTAAACAAGAGACCCAGTACTTC. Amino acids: CASSQQGLAKQETQYF.

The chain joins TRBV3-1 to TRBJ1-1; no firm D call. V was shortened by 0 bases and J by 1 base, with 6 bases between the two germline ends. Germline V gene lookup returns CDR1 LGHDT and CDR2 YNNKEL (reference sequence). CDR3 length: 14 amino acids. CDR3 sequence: CASSQDPGNTEAFF. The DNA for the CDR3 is TGTGCCAGCAGCCAAGATCCGGGGAACACTGAAGCTTTCTTT.

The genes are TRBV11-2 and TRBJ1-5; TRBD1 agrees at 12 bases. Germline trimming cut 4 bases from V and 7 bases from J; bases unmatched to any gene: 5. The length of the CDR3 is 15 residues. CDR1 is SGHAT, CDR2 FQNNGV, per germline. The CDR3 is CASSWDRGRGQPQHF. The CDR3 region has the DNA TGTGCCAGCAGCTGGGACAGGGGGCGCGGGCAGCCCCAGCATTTT.

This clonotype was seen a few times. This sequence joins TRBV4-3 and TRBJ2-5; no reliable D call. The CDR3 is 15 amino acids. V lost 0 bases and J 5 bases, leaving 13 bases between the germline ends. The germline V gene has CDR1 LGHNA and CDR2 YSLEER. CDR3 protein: CASSQEVQARETQYF. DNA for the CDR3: TGCGCCAGCAGCCAAGAGGTTCAGGCTCGTGAGACCCAGTACTTC.

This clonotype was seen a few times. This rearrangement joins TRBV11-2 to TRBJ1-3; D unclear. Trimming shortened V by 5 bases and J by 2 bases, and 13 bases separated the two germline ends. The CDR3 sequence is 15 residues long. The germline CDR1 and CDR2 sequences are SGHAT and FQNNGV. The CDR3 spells CASSPGRATGNTIYF. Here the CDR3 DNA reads TGTGCCAGCAGCCCCGGTCGAGCAACTGGAAACACCATATATTTT.

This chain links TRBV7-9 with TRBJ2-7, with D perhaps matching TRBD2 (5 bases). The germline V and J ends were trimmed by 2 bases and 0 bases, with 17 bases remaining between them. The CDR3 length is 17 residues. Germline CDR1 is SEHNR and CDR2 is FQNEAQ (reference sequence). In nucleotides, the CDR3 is TGTGCCAGCAGCTTATGGAGCTCGGGGTCCTCCTCCTACGAGCAGTACTTC. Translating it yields CASSLWSSGSSSYEQYF. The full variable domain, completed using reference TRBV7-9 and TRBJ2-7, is DTGVSQNPRHKITKRGQNVTFRCDPISEHNRLYWYRQTLGQGPEFLTYFQNEAQLEKSRLLSDRFSAERPKGSFSTLEIQRTEQGDSAMYLCASSLWSSGSSSYEQYFGPGTRLTVT.

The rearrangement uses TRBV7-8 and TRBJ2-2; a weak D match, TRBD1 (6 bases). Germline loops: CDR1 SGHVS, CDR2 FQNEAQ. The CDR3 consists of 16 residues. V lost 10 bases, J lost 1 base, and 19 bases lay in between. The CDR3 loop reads CATRTGLGQNTGELFF. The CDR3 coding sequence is TGTGCCACCAGGACGGGGTTGGGACAGAACACCGGGGAGCTGTTTTTT.

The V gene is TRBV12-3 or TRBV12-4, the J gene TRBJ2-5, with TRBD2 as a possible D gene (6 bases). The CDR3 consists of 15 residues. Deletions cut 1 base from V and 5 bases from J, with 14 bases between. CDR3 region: CASSLVAGRLETQYF. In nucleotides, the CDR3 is TGTGCCAGCAGTTTAGTCGCTGGGAGGTTGGAGACCCAGTACTTC.

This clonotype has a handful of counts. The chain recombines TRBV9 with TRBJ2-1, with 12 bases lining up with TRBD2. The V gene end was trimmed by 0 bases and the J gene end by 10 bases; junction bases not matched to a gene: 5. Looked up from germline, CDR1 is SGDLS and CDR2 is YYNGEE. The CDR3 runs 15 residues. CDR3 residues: CASSVAAGLAGEQFF. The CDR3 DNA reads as TGTGCCAGCAGCGTAGCCGCGGGACTAGCGGGCGAGCAGTTCTTC.